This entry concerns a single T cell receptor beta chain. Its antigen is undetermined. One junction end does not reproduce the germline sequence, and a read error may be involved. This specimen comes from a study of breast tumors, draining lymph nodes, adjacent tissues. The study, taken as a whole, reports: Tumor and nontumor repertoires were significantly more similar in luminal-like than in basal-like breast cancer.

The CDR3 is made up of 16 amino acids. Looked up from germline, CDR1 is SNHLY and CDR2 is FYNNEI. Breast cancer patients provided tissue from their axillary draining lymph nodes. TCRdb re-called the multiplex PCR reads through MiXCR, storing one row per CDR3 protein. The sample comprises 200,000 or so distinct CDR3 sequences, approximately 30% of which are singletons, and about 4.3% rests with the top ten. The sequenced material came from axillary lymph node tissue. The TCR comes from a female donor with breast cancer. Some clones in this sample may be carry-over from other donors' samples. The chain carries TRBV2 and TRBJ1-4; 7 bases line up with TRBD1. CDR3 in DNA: TGTGCCAGCAGAGGGACAGAAAGCCTACTTAATGAAAAACTGTTTTTC. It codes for CASRGTESLLNEKLFF. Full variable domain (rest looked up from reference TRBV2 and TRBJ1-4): EPEVTQTPSHQVTQMGQEVILRCVPISNHLYFYWYRQILGQKVEFLVSFYNNEISEKSEIFDDQFSVERPDGSNFTLKIRSTKLEDSAMYFCASRGTESLLNEKLFFGSGTQLSVL.